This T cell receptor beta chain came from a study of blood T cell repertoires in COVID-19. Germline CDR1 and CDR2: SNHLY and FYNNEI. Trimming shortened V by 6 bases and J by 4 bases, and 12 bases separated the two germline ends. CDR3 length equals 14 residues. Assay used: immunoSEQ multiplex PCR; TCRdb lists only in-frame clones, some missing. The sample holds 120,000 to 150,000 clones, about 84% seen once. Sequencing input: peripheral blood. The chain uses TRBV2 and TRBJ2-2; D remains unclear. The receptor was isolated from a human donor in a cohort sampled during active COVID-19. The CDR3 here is CASRELRVTGELFF. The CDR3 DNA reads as TGTGCCAGCAGAGAACTCCGGGTCACCGGGGAGCTGTTTTTT.